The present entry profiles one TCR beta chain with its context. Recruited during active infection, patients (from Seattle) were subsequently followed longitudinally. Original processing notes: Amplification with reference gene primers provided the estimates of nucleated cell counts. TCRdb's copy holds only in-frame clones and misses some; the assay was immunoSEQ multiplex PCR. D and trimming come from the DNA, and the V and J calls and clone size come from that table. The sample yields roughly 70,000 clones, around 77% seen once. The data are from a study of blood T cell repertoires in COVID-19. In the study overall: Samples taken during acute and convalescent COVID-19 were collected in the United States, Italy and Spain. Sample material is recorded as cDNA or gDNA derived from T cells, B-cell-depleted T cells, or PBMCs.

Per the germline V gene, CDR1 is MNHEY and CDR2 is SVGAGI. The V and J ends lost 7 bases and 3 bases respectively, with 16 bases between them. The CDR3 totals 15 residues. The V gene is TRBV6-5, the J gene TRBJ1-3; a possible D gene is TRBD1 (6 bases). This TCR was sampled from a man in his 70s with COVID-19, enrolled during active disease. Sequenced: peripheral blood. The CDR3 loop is CASTSQGLSGNTIYF. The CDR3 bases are TGTGCCAGCACTTCACAGGGCTTAAGTGGAAACACCATATATTTT.